Following are 3 T cell receptor beta chains from one sample sequenced in a study of shared clonotypes between healthy human individuals. TCRdb's copy holds only in-frame clones and misses some; the assay was immunoSEQ multiplex PCR. Among under 1,100,000 clones listed, under 80% were seen once. Sequenced material: memory CD4+ T cells sorted from blood. Subset here: CD45RA-negative fraction. Receptors were obtained from a man aged 18 to 29 in good health.

The gene calls are TRBV18 and TRBJ1-4; 8 nucleotides align to TRBD1. The CDR3 sequence is 14 residues long. The germline V gene encodes CDR1 KGHSH and CDR2 LQKENI. J was trimmed by 10 bases and V by 3 bases; bases with no gene match: 7. The chain's CDR3 is CASSPGTGNRKLFF. The DNA for the CDR3 is TGTGCCAGCTCACCCGGGACAGGAAACCGAAAACTGTTTTTT.

In its sample, this clone was seen a few times. The J gene is TRBJ2-3, the V gene TRBV27; TRBD2 agrees at 11 bases. Unmatched junction bases numbered 6, after V lost 5 bases and J lost 5 bases. The CDR3 has 15 residues. The germline CDR1 and CDR2 sequences are MNHEY and SMNVEV (reference sequence). The CDR3 DNA reads TGTGCCAGCAGTCTTAGCGGGGGGGGCCAAGATACGCAGTATTTT. Translation: CASSLSGGGQDTQYF.

The rearrangement uses TRBV7-9 and TRBJ1-2; the D is unclear. This CDR3 contains 14 residues. Per germline, CDR1 SEHNR and CDR2 FQNEAQ (reference sequence). Deletions cut 4 bases from V and 6 bases from J, with 15 bases between. CDR3 nucleotide sequence: TGTGCCAGCAGCTCAAACCTGGTAGCGGATGGCTACACCTTC. Its translation is CASSSNLVADGYTF.